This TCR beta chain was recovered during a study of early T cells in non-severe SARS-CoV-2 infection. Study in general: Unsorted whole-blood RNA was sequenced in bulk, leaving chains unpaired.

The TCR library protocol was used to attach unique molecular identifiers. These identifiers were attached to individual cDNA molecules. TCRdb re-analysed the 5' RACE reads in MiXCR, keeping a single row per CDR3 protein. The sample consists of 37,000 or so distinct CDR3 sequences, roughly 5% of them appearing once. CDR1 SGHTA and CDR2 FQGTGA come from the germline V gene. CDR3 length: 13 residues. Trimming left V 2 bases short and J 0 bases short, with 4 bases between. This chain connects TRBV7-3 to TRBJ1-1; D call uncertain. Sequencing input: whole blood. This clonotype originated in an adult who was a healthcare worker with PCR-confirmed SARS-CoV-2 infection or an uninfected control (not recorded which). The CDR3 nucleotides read TGTGCCAGCAGCTTATATATGAACACTGAAGCTTTCTTT. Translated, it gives CASSLYMNTEAFF. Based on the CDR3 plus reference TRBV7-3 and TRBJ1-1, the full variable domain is GAGVSQTPSNKVTEKGKYVELRCDPISGHTALYWYRQSLGQGPEFLIYFQGTGAADDSGLPNDRFFAVRPEGSVSTLKIQRTERGDSAVYLCASSLYMNTEAFFGQGTRLTVV.